This is a list of T cell receptor beta chains from one sample in a study of T cells in Graves' hyperthyroidism and ophthalmopathy. MiXCR, applied by TCRdb to the multiplex PCR reads, yields one record per CDR3 protein. The table lists approximately 100,000 distinct CDR3 sequences, roughly 37% of them singletons, with roughly a tenth in the top ten. The sample consisted of peripheral blood or thyroid tissue (not recorded which). The receptor source for this set is a woman aged 25 to 39 with Graves' hyperthyroidism. Each CDR3 is given with its conserved first and last residue. D genes are given only for firm matches. Rows give clone size only sometimes, using once, few, many, or a class for an expanded clone.

j_call: TRBJ1-2
v_call: TRBV25-1
cdr3_length: 14
clone_size: -
d_call: TRBD1
cdr3_nt: TGTGCCAGCAGTGATCCCGACAGGGCTCAAGGCTACACCTTC
cdr3_aa: CASSDPDRAQGYTF

j_call: TRBJ2-7
v_call: TRBV7-9
cdr3_length: 11
clone_size: -
d_call: -
cdr3_nt: TGTGCCAGCGCGGGGTGGGACGAGCAGTACTTC
cdr3_aa: CASAGWDEQYF

j_call: TRBJ2-2
v_call: TRBV11-2
cdr3_length: 18
clone_size: many
d_call: TRBD2
cdr3_nt: TGTGCCAGCAGCTTACGTTCAACTAGCGGGAGAGCCACCGGGGAGCTGTTTTTT
cdr3_aa: CASSLRSTSGRATGELFF

j_call: TRBJ2-3
v_call: TRBV7-6
cdr3_length: 15
clone_size: many
d_call: -
cdr3_nt: TGTGCCAGCAGCACTTACGCCGGGACCACAGATACGCAGTATTTT
cdr3_aa: CASSTYAGTTDTQYF

j_call: TRBJ2-2
v_call: TRBV7-6
cdr3_length: 17
clone_size: many
d_call: TRBD1
cdr3_nt: TGTGCCAGCAGCTTCATTACAGGGGACACGAACACCGGGGAGCTGTTTTTT
cdr3_aa: CASSFITGDTNTGELFF

j_call: TRBJ1-2
v_call: TRBV13
cdr3_length: 13
clone_size: many
d_call: -
cdr3_nt: TGTGCCAGCAGCTGGTTTTCTAACTATGGCTACACCTTC
cdr3_aa: CASSWFSNYGYTF

j_call: TRBJ2-2
v_call: TRBV7-8
cdr3_length: 16
clone_size: many
d_call: TRBD1
cdr3_nt: TGTGCCAGCAGCCAGACCCAGGGGGCCCTCCCCGGGGAGCTGTTTTTT
cdr3_aa: CASSQTQGALPGELFF

j_call: TRBJ1-5
v_call: TRBV10-3
cdr3_length: 16
clone_size: -
d_call: TRBD1
cdr3_nt: TGTGCCATCAGCTCGGACAGGGTTTGGAGCAATCAGCCCCAGCATTTT
cdr3_aa: CAISSDRVWSNQPQHF

j_call: TRBJ1-5
v_call: TRBV10-3
cdr3_length: 13
clone_size: many
d_call: -
cdr3_nt: TGTGCCATCAGTGGTGAGTTGACTCAGCCCCAGCATTTT
cdr3_aa: CAISGELTQPQHF

j_call: TRBJ1-2
v_call: TRBV2
cdr3_length: 10
clone_size: many
d_call: -
cdr3_nt: TGTGCCAGCAAGGAATATGGCTACACCTTC
cdr3_aa: CASKEYGYTF

j_call: TRBJ2-5
v_call: TRBV12-3/TRBV12-4
cdr3_length: 12
clone_size: many
d_call: -
cdr3_nt: TGTGCCAGCAGTCCCCCGGGGAAGACCCAGTACTTC
cdr3_aa: CASSPPGKTQYF

j_call: TRBJ2-7
v_call: TRBV6-6
cdr3_length: 13
clone_size: many
d_call: TRBD2
cdr3_nt: TGTGCCAGCGGGGCTAGCGGGAACTCTAAGCAGTACTTC
cdr3_aa: CASGASGNSKQYF

j_call: TRBJ1-5
v_call: TRBV7-2
cdr3_length: 16
clone_size: many
d_call: -
cdr3_nt: TGTGCCAGCAGCTCCGGGAGGGGCCTCAGGGATCAGCCCCAGCATTTT
cdr3_aa: CASSSGRGLRDQPQHF

j_call: TRBJ1-2
v_call: TRBV7-9
cdr3_length: 15
clone_size: -
d_call: -
cdr3_nt: TGTGCCAGCAGCATGAAACAGGGACCCAACTATGGCTACACCTTC
cdr3_aa: CASSMKQGPNYGYTF

j_call: TRBJ2-5
v_call: TRBV9
cdr3_length: 17
clone_size: many
d_call: TRBD2
cdr3_nt: TGTGCCAGCAGCCCCCACCGGGGGACTAGGGTAGGAGAGACCCAGTACTTC
cdr3_aa: CASSPHRGTRVGETQYF

j_call: TRBJ2-6
v_call: TRBV2
cdr3_length: 17
clone_size: medium-sized
d_call: TRBD1
cdr3_nt: TGTGCCAGCGCTAGGGACAGGGATCACTCTGGGGCCAACGTCCTGACTTTC
cdr3_aa: CASARDRDHSGANVLTF

j_call: TRBJ2-7
v_call: TRBV20-1
cdr3_length: 14
clone_size: -
d_call: -
cdr3_nt: TGCAGTGCTAGTGTTAGGACAGTTCCCTACGAGCAGTACTTC
cdr3_aa: CSASVRTVPYEQYF

j_call: TRBJ1-4
v_call: TRBV4-2
cdr3_length: 15
clone_size: -
d_call: -
cdr3_nt: TGTGCCAGCAGCCAAGACCCTGGGCCTCGAGAAAAACTGTTTTTT
cdr3_aa: CASSQDPGPREKLFF

j_call: TRBJ2-7
v_call: TRBV12-3/TRBV12-4
cdr3_length: 15
clone_size: once
d_call: TRBD2
cdr3_nt: TGTGCCAGCAGTCTCTTTTCGGGACTAGCGGGTGAGCAGTACTTC
cdr3_aa: CASSLFSGLAGEQYF

j_call: TRBJ2-7
v_call: TRBV7-6
cdr3_length: 17
clone_size: many
d_call: -
cdr3_nt: TGTGCCAGCAGCTCAACGAGGAGCCGAAACCGCCATTACGAGCAGTACTTC
cdr3_aa: CASSSTRSRNRHYEQYF

j_call: TRBJ1-1
v_call: TRBV28
cdr3_length: 18
clone_size: many
d_call: -
cdr3_nt: TGTGCCAGCAGACTTCCTCAGGGCATCAGCACCCAGAACACTGAAGCTTTCTTT
cdr3_aa: CASRLPQGISTQNTEAFF

j_call: TRBJ2-7
v_call: TRBV28
cdr3_length: 14
clone_size: many
d_call: TRBD2
cdr3_nt: TGTGCCAGCAGTCTAGGACTAGATTACCACGAGCAGTACTTC
cdr3_aa: CASSLGLDYHEQYF

j_call: TRBJ2-7
v_call: TRBV4-1
cdr3_length: 15
clone_size: many
d_call: TRBD2
cdr3_nt: TGCGCCAGCAGCCGATTACTAGCGGCAACCTACGAGCAGTACTTC
cdr3_aa: CASSRLLAATYEQYF

j_call: TRBJ2-5
v_call: TRBV5-1
cdr3_length: 15
clone_size: -
d_call: -
cdr3_nt: TGCGCCAGCAGCTTGGAGGACGGGAGAAATCAGCCCCAGTACTTC
cdr3_aa: CASSLEDGRNQPQYF

j_call: TRBJ2-7
v_call: TRBV5-4
cdr3_length: 13
clone_size: -
d_call: -
cdr3_nt: TGTGCCAGCAGTGCTAGTGTGGCGCGAGAGCAGTACTTC
cdr3_aa: CASSASVAREQYF

j_call: TRBJ2-2
v_call: TRBV7-9
cdr3_length: 16
clone_size: many
d_call: -
cdr3_nt: TGTGCCAGCAGCTTAGTGGCAGCAGCGAACACCGGGGAGCTGTTTTTT
cdr3_aa: CASSLVAAANTGELFF

j_call: TRBJ1-1
v_call: TRBV5-1
cdr3_length: 14
clone_size: many
d_call: -
cdr3_nt: TGCGCCAGCAGAGGAGCCCTACTGAACACTGAAGCTTTCTTT
cdr3_aa: CASRGALLNTEAFF

j_call: TRBJ1-3
v_call: TRBV28
cdr3_length: 13
clone_size: many
d_call: -
cdr3_nt: TGTGCCAGCACCGAGGTTGGCTGGAACACCATATATTTT
cdr3_aa: CASTEVGWNTIYF

j_call: TRBJ2-7
v_call: TRBV12-3/TRBV12-4
cdr3_length: 13
clone_size: many
d_call: -
cdr3_nt: TGTGCCAGCAGTTTCGTGGTCAGCGAATGGCAGTACTTC
cdr3_aa: CASSFVVSEWQYF

j_call: TRBJ2-7
v_call: TRBV10-3
cdr3_length: 15
clone_size: -
d_call: TRBD1
cdr3_nt: TGTGCCATCAGTGATCCGGACAGGGGAGACTACGAGCAGTACTTC
cdr3_aa: CAISDPDRGDYEQYF

j_call: TRBJ1-4
v_call: TRBV6-5
cdr3_length: 14
clone_size: many
d_call: -
cdr3_nt: TGTGCCAGCAGTTCAAGGCCAACTAATGAAAAACTGTTTTTT
cdr3_aa: CASSSRPTNEKLFF

j_call: TRBJ1-5
v_call: TRBV4-1
cdr3_length: 16
clone_size: many
d_call: -
cdr3_nt: TGCGCCAGCAGTCCGGGCAGGGTTCTACCCGATCAGCCCCAGCATTTT
cdr3_aa: CASSPGRVLPDQPQHF

j_call: TRBJ1-2
v_call: TRBV19
cdr3_length: 14
clone_size: -
d_call: TRBD1
cdr3_nt: TGTGCCAGTAGCCCGAGACAGGGGGACACTGGCTACACCTTC
cdr3_aa: CASSPRQGDTGYTF